One and the same sample provided the 12 T cell receptor beta chains below, sequenced in a study of CD8 T cells in Susac syndrome. With random hexamers, 0.5 to 1 ug RNA was reverse transcribed. TCRdb processed the immunoSEQ multiplex PCR reads anew with MiXCR; each CDR3 protein has one entry. Here the sample spans approximately 120,000 distinct CDR3 sequences, approximately 93% being singletons. The material sequenced was CD8+ T cells from PBMCs. The receptor set was obtained from a human donor with multiple sclerosis.

This chain connects TRBV4-1 to TRBJ2-7; 8 bases map to TRBD1. The CDR3 contains 13 residues. The trim removed 4 bases at V and 6 bases at J, leaving 5 bases unmatched. The V gene's germline CDR1 is MGHRA and CDR2 YSYEKL. The CDR3 here is CASSPRTGREQYV. The CDR3 nucleotides are TGCGCCAGCAGCCCTCGGACAGGGCGCGAGCAGTACGTC.

The gene calls are TRBV27 and TRBJ2-2; 8 bases line up with TRBD1. Germline V CDR1 and CDR2: MNHEY, SMNVEV (reference sequence). The trim removed 4 bases at V and 6 bases at J, leaving 1 base unmatched. The CDR3 is made up of 13 amino acids. The DNA for the CDR3 is TGTGCCAGCAGTTCGACAGGGGCCGGGGAGCTGTTTTTT. As protein: CASSSTGAGELFF.

The rearrangement uses TRBV29-1 and TRBJ2-1, with TRBD1 matching 8 bases. Germline-derived CDR1 and CDR2 are SQVTM and ANQGSEA. With V trimmed by 5 bases and J by 5 bases, 5 bases remained unmatched. The CDR3 runs to 13 residues. CDR3 amino acids: CSVQGAENNEQFF. The CDR3 bases are TGCAGCGTTCAGGGGGCGGAGAACAATGAGCAGTTCTTC.

This clonotype appeared a single time. The V and J genes are TRBV29-1 and TRBJ2-3; perhaps D is TRBD1 or TRBD2 (5 bases each). CDR1 is SQVTM, CDR2 ANQGSEA, per germline. V was trimmed by 0 bases and J by 1 base, leaving 14 bases between them. This CDR3 is 16 amino acids long. The CDR3 loop reads CSVEDTGGGGTDTQYF. Here the CDR3 DNA reads TGCAGCGTTGAAGATACAGGAGGTGGGGGCACAGATACGCAGTATTTT.

This clonotype has a single count. V is TRBV30 and J is TRBJ2-3; possible D gene TRBD2, 5 bases. The CDR3 contains 14 residues. The germline V gene has CDR1 GTSNPN and CDR2 SVGIG (reference sequence). Trimming cost V 3 bases and J 4 bases, with 14 bases left between them. The CDR3 DNA follows: TGTGCCTGGAGGGGCGGTAGTAGCGCAGATACGCAGTATTTT. This codes for CAWRGGSSADTQYF. The variable domain in full, completed from reference TRBV30 and TRBJ2-3, reads SQTIHQWPATLVQPVGSPLSLECTVEGTSNPNLYWYRQAAGRGLQLLFYSVGIGQISSEVPQNLSASRPQDRQFILSSKKLLLSDSGFYLCAWRGGSSADTQYFGPGTRLTVL.

CDR3 residues: CASSLSIGAGYTF. DNA of the CDR3: TGTGCCAGCAGTTTATCGATAGGCGCTGGCTACACCTTC. V usage is TRBV27 and J usage is TRBJ1-2; D remains ambiguous. The CDR3 runs 13 residues. Germline-derived CDR1 and CDR2 are MNHEY and SMNVEV (reference sequence). V lost 0 bases and J 7 bases, leaving 9 bases between the germline ends.

J is TRBJ2-1 and V is TRBV29-1, with D possibly called TRBD1 or TRBD2 (6 bases each). CDR3 length: 14 residues. Trimming removed 7 bases at V and 0 bases at J, with 13 bases between. Germline-derived CDR1 and CDR2 are SQVTM and ANQGSEA. For the CDR3, the DNA is TGCAGCGCACAGGGACTGGGCTCCTACAATGAGCAGTTCTTC. It codes for CSAQGLGSYNEQFF.

The genes are TRBV13 and TRBJ2-2; D perhaps matches TRBD2 (6 bases). Germline V CDR1 and CDR2: PRHDT, FYEKMQ (reference sequence). The CDR3 is made up of 17 amino acids. V dropped 5 bases and J dropped 7 bases, with 23 bases sitting between them. CDR3 nucleotides: TGTGCCAGCAGCACCTCGACACTGGGACTTCCCGTCGGGGAGCTGTTTTTT. Its translation is CASSTSTLGLPVGELFF. The whole variable domain, filled in from reference TRBV13 and TRBJ2-2, reads AAGVIQSPRHLIKEKRETATLKCYPIPRHDTVYWYQQGPGQDPQFLISFYEKMQSDKGSIPDRFSAQQFSDYHSELNMSSLELGDSALYFCASSTSTLGLPVGELFFGEGSRLTVL.

The chain combines TRBV4-1 with TRBJ2-7, with TRBD2 matching 13 bases. The CDR3 spans 16 residues. V lost 3 bases and J lost 2; bases outside the gene matches: 4. CDR1 is MGHRA and CDR2 is YSYEKL in the germline V gene. The CDR3 protein is CASSQTSGGPAYEQYF. The CDR3 DNA is TGCGCCAGCAGCCAGACTAGCGGGGGGCCCGCCTACGAGCAGTACTTC.

The chain is built from TRBV24-1 and TRBJ2-7, with a tentative D call TRBD1 (5 bases). Looked up from germline, CDR1 is KGHDR and CDR2 is SFDVKD. This CDR3 region has 13 residues. V lost 4 bases and J lost 5, with 11 bases in between. The CDR3: CATSDRTGNEQYV. CDR3 bases: TGTGCCACCAGTGACCGCACAGGAAACGAGCAGTACGTC.

The rearrangement joins TRBV3-1 to TRBJ2-3; 7 nucleotides align to TRBD2. This CDR3 has 16 amino acids. Germline CDR1 reads LGHDT; CDR2 reads YNNKEL (reference sequence). J was trimmed by 6 bases and V by 2 bases; bases with no gene match: 11. CDR3 loop: CASSQRRGRGEDTQYF. CDR3 nucleotides: TGTGCCAGCAGCCAACGCCGGGGTCGGGGGGAGGATACGCAGTATTTT.

The chain is built from TRBV6-5 and TRBJ2-7; weak D call: TRBD1 (6 bases). Trimming pared 4 bases from V and 4 bases from J, leaving 23 bases between. This CDR3 is built from 17 residues. The germline V gene has CDR1 MNHEY and CDR2 SVGAGI. The DNA for the CDR3 is TGTGCCAGCAGTTCGCTCCCAACACAGGGAGCCCTTTACGAGCAGTACTTC. Protein sequence: CASSSLPTQGALYEQYF.